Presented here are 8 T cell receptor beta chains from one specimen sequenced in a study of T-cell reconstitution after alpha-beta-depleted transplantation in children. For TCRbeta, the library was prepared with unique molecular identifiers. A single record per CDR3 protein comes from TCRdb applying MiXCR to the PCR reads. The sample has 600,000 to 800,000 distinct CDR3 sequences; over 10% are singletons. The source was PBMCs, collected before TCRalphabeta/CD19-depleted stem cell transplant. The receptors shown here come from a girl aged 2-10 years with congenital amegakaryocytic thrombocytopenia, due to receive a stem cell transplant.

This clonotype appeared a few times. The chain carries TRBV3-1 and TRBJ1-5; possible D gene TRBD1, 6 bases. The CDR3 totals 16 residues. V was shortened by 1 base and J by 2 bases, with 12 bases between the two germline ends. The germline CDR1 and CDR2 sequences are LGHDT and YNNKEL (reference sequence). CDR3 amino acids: CASSQASGDGNQPQHF. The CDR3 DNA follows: TGTGCCAGCAGCCAAGCATCAGGGGACGGCAATCAGCCCCAGCATTTT.

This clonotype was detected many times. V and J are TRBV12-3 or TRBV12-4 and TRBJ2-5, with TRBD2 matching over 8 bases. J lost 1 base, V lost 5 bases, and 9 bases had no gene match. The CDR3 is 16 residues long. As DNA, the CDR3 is TGTGCCAGCAGTCCCGGGCAGCGGGGGCGCCAAGAGACCCAGTACTTC. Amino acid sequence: CASSPGQRGRQETQYF.

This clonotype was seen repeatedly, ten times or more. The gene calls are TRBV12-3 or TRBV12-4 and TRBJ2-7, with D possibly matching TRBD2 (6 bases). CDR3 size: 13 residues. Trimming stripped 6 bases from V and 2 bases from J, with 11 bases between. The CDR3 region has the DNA TGTGCCAGCAGCCATAGCGGAACCTACGAGCAGTACTTC. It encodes CASSHSGTYEQYF.

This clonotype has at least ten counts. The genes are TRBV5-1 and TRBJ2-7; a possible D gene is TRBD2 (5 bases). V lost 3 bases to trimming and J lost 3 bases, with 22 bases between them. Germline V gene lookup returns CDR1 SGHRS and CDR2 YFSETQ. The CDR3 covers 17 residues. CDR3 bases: TGCGCCAGCAGCTCACTAGTACCAGGCCGGAGAAGCTACGAGCAGTACTTC. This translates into CASSSLVPGRRSYEQYF. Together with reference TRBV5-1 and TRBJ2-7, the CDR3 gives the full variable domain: KAGVTQTPRYLIKTRGQQVTLSCSPISGHRSVSWYQQTPGQGLQFLFEYFSETQRNKGNFPGRFSGRQFSNSRSEMNVSTLELGDSALYLCASSSLVPGRRSYEQYFGPGTRLTVT.

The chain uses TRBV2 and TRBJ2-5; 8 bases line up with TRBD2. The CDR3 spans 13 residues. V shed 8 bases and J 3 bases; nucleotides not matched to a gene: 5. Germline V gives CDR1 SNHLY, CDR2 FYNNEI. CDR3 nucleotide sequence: TGTGCCAGCGAACGAGCGGGAGAAGAGACCCAGTACTTC. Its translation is CASERAGEETQYF. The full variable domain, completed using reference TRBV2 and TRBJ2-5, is EPEVTQTPSHQVTQMGQEVILRCVPISNHLYFYWYRQILGQKVEFLVSFYNNEISEKSEIFDDQFSVERPDGSNFTLKIRSTKLEDSAMYFCASERAGEETQYFGPGTRLLVL.

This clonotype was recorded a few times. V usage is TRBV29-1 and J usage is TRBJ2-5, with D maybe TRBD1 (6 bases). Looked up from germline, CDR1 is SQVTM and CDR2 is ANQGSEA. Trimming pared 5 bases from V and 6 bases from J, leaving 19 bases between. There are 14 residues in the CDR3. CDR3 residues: CSVLDRRFHKTQYF. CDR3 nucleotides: TGCAGCGTTTTGGACAGACGATTTCATAAGACCCAGTACTTC.

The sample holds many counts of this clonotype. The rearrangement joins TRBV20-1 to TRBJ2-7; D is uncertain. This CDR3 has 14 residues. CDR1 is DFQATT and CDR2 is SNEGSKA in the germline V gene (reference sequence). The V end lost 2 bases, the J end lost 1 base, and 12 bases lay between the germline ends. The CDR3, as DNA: TGCAGTGCTAGATCTATATCGGGTTCCTACGAGCAGTACTTC. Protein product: CSARSISGSYEQYF.

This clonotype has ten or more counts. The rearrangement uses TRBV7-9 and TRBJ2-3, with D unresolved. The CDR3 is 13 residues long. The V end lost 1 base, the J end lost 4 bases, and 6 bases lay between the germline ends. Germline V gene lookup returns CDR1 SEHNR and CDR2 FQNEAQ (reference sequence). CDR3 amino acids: CASSLVSADTQYF. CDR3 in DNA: TGTGCCAGCAGCTTAGTTTCGGCAGATACGCAGTATTTT.